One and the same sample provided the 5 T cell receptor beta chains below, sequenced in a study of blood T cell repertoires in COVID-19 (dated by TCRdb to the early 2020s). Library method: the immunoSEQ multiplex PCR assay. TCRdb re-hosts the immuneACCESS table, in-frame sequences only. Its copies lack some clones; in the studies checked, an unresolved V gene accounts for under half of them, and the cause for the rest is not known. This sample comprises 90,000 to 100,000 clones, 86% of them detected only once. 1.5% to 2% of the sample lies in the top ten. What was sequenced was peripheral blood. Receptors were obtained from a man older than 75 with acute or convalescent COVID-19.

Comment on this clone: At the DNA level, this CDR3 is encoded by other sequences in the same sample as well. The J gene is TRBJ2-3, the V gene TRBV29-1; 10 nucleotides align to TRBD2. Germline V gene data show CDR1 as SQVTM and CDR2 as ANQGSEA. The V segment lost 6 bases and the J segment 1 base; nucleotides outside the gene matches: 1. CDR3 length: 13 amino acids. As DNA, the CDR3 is TGCAGCGTGGGGACTAGCGGCACAGATACGCAGTATTTT. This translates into CSVGTSGTDTQYF.

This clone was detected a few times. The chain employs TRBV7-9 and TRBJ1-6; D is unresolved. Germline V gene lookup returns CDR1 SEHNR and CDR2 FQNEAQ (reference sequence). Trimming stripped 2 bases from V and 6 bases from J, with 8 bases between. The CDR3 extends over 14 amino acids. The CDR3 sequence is CASSLNSINSPLHF. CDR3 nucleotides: TGTGCCAGCAGCTTAAATTCTATTAATTCACCCCTCCACTTT.

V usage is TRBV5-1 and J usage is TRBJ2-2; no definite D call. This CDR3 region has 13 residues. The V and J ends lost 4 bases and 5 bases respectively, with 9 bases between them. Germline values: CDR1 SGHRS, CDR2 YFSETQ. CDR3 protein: CASSLASTGELFF. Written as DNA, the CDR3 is TGCGCCAGCAGCCTCGCCAGTACCGGGGAGCTGTTTTTT.

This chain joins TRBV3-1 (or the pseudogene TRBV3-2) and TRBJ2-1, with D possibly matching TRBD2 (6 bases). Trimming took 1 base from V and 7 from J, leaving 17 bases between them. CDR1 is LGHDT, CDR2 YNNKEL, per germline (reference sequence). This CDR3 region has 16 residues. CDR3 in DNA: TGTGCCAGCAGCCAAGCTGGCGGGACGTCTGTGAATGAGCAGTTCTTC. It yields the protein CASSQAGGTSVNEQFF.

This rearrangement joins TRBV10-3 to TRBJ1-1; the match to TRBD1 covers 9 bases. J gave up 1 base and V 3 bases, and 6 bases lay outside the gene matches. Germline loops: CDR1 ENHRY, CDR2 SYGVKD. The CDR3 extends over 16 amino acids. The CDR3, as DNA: TGTGCCATCAGTGACCCAGACAGGGGGTGGAACACTGAAGCTTTCTTT. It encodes CAISDPDRGWNTEAFF.